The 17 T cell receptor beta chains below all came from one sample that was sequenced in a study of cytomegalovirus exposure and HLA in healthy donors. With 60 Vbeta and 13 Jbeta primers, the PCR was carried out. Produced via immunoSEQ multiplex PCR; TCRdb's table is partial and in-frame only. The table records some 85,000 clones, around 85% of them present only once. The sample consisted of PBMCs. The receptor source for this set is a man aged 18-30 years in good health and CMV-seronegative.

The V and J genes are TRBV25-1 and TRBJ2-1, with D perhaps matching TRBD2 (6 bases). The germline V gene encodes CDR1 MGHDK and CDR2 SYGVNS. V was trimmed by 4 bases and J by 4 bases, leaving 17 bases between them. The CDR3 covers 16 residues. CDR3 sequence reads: CASSGPWDSQYNEQFF. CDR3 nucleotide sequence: TGTGCCAGCAGTGGCCCTTGGGACTCCCAATACAATGAGCAGTTCTTC.

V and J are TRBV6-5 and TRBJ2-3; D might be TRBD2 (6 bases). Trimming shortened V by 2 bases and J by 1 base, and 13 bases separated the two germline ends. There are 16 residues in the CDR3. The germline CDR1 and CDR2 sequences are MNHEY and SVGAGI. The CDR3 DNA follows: TGTGCCAGCAGTTACCGGAGGGGTGTTCGCACAGATACGCAGTATTTT. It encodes CASSYRRGVRTDTQYF.

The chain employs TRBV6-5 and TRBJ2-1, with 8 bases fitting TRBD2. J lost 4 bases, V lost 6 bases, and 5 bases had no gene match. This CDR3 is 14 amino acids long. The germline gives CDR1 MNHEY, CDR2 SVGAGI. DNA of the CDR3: TGTGCCAGCAGAGCGGGAGTTAGTTACAATGAGCAGTTCTTC. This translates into CASRAGVSYNEQFF.

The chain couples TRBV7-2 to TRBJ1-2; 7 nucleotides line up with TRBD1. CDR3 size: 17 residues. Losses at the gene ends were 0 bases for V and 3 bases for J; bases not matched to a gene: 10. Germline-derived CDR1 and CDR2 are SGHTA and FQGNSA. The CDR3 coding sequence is TGTGCCAGCAGCTTAGCAGAGGGACAGCGAGCCTACTATGGCTACACCTTC. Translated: CASSLAEGQRAYYGYTF.

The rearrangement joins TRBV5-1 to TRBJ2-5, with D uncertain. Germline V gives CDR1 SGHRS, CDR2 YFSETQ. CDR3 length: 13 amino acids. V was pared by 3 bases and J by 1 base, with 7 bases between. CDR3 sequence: CASSSLTQETQYF. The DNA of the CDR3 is TGCGCCAGCAGCTCGCTAACCCAAGAGACCCAGTACTTC.

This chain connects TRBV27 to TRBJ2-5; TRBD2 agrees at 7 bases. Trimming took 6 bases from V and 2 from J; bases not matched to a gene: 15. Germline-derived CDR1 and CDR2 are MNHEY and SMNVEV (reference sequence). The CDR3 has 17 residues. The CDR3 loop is CASSNQKLATTQETQYF. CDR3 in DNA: TGTGCCAGCAGCAATCAAAAACTAGCGACGACTCAAGAGACCCAGTACTTC.

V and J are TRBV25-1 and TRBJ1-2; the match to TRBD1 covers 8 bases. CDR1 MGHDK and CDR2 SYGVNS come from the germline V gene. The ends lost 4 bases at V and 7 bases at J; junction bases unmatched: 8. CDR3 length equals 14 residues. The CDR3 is CASSVLRGPGGYTF. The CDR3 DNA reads TGTGCCAGCAGTGTGCTCAGGGGGCCGGGTGGCTACACCTTC.

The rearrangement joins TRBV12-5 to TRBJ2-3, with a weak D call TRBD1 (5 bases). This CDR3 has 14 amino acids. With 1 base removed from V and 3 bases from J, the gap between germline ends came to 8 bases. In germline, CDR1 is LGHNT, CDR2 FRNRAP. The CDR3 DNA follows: TGTGCTAGTGGTTTGGGGGGCGGAACAGATACGCAGTATTTT. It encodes CASGLGGGTDTQYF.

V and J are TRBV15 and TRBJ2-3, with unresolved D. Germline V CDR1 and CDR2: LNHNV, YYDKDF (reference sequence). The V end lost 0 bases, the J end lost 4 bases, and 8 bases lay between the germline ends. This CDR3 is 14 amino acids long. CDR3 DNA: TGTGCCACCAGCAGAGAACGGGTGCCAGATACGCAGTATTTT. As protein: CATSRERVPDTQYF.

DNA of the CDR3: TGCGCCAGCAGCTGGAGCGGAAACACAGATACGCAGTATTTT. This encodes CASSWSGNTDTQYF. V and J are TRBV4-3 and TRBJ2-3; tentative D call: TRBD2 (5 bases). The CDR3 covers 14 residues. The germline V and J ends were trimmed by 5 bases and 2 bases, with 11 bases remaining between them. Looked up from germline, CDR1 is LGHNA and CDR2 is YSLEER.

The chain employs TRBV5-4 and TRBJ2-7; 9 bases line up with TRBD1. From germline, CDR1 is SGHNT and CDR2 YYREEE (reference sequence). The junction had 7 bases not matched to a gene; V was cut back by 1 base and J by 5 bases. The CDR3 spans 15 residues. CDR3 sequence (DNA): TGTGCCAGCAGCTTGCTCGGGACAGGGTATGACGAGCAGTACTTC. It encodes CASSLLGTGYDEQYF.

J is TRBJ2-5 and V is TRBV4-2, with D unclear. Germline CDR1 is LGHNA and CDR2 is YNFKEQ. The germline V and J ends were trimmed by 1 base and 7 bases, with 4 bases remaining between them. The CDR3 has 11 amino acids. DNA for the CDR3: TGTGCCAGCAGCCAAGCAGGGACCCAGTACTTC. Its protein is CASSQAGTQYF.

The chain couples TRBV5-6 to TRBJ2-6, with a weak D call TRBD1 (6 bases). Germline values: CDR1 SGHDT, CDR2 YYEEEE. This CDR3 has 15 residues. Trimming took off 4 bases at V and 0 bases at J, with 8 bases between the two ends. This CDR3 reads CASSQQGSGANVLTF. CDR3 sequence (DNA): TGTGCCAGCAGCCAACAGGGCTCTGGGGCCAACGTCCTGACTTTC.

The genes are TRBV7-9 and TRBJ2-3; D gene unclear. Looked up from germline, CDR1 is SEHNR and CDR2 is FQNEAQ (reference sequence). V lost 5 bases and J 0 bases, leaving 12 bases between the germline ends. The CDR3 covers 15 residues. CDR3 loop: CASSLFSSSTDTQYF. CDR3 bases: TGTGCCAGCAGCCTTTTCTCGTCGAGCACAGATACGCAGTATTTT.

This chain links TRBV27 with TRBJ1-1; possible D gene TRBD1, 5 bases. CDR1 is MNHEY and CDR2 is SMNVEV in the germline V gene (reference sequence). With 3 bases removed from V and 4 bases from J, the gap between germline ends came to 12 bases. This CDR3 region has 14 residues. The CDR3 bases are TGTGCCAGCAGTTTCTACCGGGGGGGCACTGAAGCTTTCTTT. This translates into CASSFYRGGTEAFF.

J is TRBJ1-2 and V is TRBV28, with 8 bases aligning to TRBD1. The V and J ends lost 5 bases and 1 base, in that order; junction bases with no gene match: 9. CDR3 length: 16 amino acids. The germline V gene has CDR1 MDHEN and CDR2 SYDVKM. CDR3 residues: CASSPARGLFNYGYTF. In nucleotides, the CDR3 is TGTGCCAGCAGTCCCGCCAGGGGGCTATTTAACTATGGCTACACCTTC.

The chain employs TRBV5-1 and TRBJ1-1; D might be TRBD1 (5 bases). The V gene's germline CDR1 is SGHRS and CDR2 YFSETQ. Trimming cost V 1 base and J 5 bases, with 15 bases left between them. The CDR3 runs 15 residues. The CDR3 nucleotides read TGCGCCAGCAGCTTGCGCAAGGGCGGGGGGACTGAAGCTTTCTTT. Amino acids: CASSLRKGGGTEAFF.